This T cell receptor beta chain was identified in a study of T-cell reconstitution after alpha-beta-depleted transplantation in children. This clonotype was counted only a few times. No antigen is known for it. General study results and limits: One year after transplant, T-cell counts and diversity came mostly from newly produced T cells. Several hundred expanded graft clones reportedly gave rise to the alpha-beta T cells present about two months after transplant.

It was with unique molecular identifiers that the TCRbeta library was prepared. TCRdb processed the PCR reads anew with MiXCR; each CDR3 protein has one entry. The sample yields nearly 250,000 distinct CDR3 sequences, 6.5% to 9% seen once. The CDR3 runs to 14 residues. V lost 1 base and J 5 bases, leaving 6 bases between the germline ends. The germline V gene encodes CDR1 LGHDT and CDR2 YNNKEL (reference sequence). This clonotype originated in a male patient younger than 18 who had a stem cell transplant for acute lymphoblastic leukemia, so the T cells may come from the graft donor. The chain couples TRBV3-1 to TRBJ1-6, with D uncertain. This specimen consisted of PBMCs, mostly from graft donor cells, obtained 180 days after TCRalphabeta/CD19-depleted stem cell transplant. The chain's CDR3 is CASSQAGNNSPLHF. CDR3 sequence (DNA): TGTGCCAGCAGCCAAGCGGGGAATAATTCACCCCTCCACTTT.